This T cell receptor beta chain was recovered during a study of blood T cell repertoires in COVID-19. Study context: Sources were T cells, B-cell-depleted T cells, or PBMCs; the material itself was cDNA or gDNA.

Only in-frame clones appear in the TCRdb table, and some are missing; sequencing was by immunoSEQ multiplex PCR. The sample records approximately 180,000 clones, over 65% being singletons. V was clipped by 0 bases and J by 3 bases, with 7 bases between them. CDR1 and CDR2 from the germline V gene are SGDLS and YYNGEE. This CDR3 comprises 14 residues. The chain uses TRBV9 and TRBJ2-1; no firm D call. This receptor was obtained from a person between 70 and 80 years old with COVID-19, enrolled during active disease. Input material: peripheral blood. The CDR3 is CASSVVHNYNEQFF. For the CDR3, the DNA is TGTGCCAGCAGCGTAGTACACAACTACAATGAGCAGTTCTTC.